The 24 T cell receptor beta chains below all came from one sample that was sequenced in a study of Ad26.COV2.S vaccination and SARS-CoV-2 variants. Clones were sequenced by immunoSEQ multiplex PCR, and TCRdb holds only the in-frame ones, with some missing. In the table there are around 100,000 clones, approximately 77% of which are singletons. The material was peripheral blood, obtained after recovery from COVID-19. The source is a human donor who had recovered from COVID-19.

V gene TRBV2 combines with J gene TRBJ2-7; either TRBD1 or TRBD2 may supply D (5 bases each). The V and J ends lost 7 bases and 4 bases respectively, with 14 bases between them. The germline CDR1 and CDR2 sequences are SNHLY and FYNNEI. The CDR3 covers 13 residues. Here the CDR3 reads CASIRAGSYEQYF. In DNA, the CDR3 is TGTGCCAGCATTCGGGCAGGGAGTTACGAGCAGTACTTC. Together with reference TRBV2 and TRBJ2-7, the CDR3 gives the full variable domain: EPEVTQTPSHQVTQMGQEVILRCVPISNHLYFYWYRQILGQKVEFLVSFYNNEISEKSEIFDDQFSVERPDGSNFTLKIRSTKLEDSAMYFCASIRAGSYEQYFGPGTRLTVT.

This chain uses TRBV3-1 (or the pseudogene TRBV3-2) with TRBJ2-7, with TRBD1 identical over 8 bases. From germline, CDR1 is LGHDT and CDR2 YNNKEL (reference sequence). This CDR3 contains 16 residues. V lost 0 bases to trimming and J lost 4 bases; unmatched junction nucleotides: 8. CDR3: CASSQDVGRGLYEQYF. The CDR3 DNA sequence: TGTGCCAGCAGCCAAGATGTTGGCAGGGGGCTTTACGAGCAGTACTTC.

V usage is TRBV7-9 and J usage is TRBJ2-1; TRBD2 matches 10 bases. This CDR3 contains 19 residues. Germline assignment: CDR1 SEHNR and CDR2 FQNEAQ (reference sequence). V was clipped by 5 bases and J by 9 bases; unmatched bases: 22. CDR3 DNA: TGTGCCAGCAGCCTGGGCCGAGCTAGCGGGAGTCCCACAACAGGTGAGCAGTTCTTC. Translated: CASSLGRASGSPTTGEQFF.

The V and J genes are TRBV27 and TRBJ1-1; maybe TRBD1 (6 bases). V was trimmed by 6 bases and J by 1 base, leaving 12 bases between them. CDR3 length: 14 amino acids. Germline-derived CDR1 and CDR2 are MNHEY and SMNVEV (reference sequence). CDR3 nucleotide sequence: TGTGCCAGCAGGAAGGGGGGCTGGAACACTGAAGCTTTCTTT. Translating it yields CASRKGGWNTEAFF.

This clone has just one count. The chain couples TRBV7-9 to TRBJ1-1; 8 bases map to TRBD1. The CDR3 length is 16 residues. The V gene end was trimmed by 3 bases and the J gene end by 5 bases; junction bases not matched to a gene: 11. CDR1 SEHNR and CDR2 FQNEAQ come from the germline V gene (reference sequence). The CDR3, as DNA: TGTGCCAGCAGCTTGTCAGGGGGCACGAGTTTAACTGAAGCTTTCTTT. Amino acids: CASSLSGGTSLTEAFF. Full variable domain (remainder filled in from reference TRBV7-9 and TRBJ1-1): DTGVSQNPRHKITKRGQNVTFRCDPISEHNRLYWYRQTLGQGPEFLTYFQNEAQLEKSRLLSDRFSAERPKGSFSTLEIQRTEQGDSAMYLCASSLSGGTSLTEAFFGQGTRLTVV.

This rearrangement joins TRBV6-5 to TRBJ1-4; no reliable D call. CDR1 and CDR2 (germline): MNHEY, SVGAGI. Trimming left V 0 bases short and J 7 bases short, with 6 bases between. The CDR3 extends over 13 amino acids. The CDR3, as DNA: TGTGCCAGCAGTTACTCGGGATCTGAAAAACTGTTTTTT. Translating it yields CASSYSGSEKLFF.

In this sample, this clone turned up once. The chain links TRBV5-4 to TRBJ1-2, with D perhaps TRBD1 (5 bases). The CDR3 consists of 15 residues. V was shortened by 4 bases and J by 2 bases, with 15 bases between the two germline ends. From germline, CDR1 is SGHNT and CDR2 YYREEE (reference sequence). The CDR3 spells CASSLTRQPNYGYTF. For the CDR3, the DNA is TGTGCCAGCAGCCTAACAAGACAGCCGAACTATGGCTACACCTTC.

The rearrangement links TRBV7-2 to TRBJ2-1, with D hard to call. Germline V gene sequence: CDR1 SGHTA, CDR2 FQGNSA. This CDR3 is built from 14 residues. V was pared by 1 base and J by 4 bases, with 8 bases between. DNA of the CDR3: TGTGCCAGCAGCTTAGGATCGGGTTACAATGAGCAGTTCTTC. Encoded protein: CASSLGSGYNEQFF.

The genes are TRBV3-1 (or the pseudogene TRBV3-2) and TRBJ2-6, with D uncertain. The V end was cut by 8 bases, the J end by 1 base, with 3 bases between. The CDR3 is 12 residues long. Looked up from germline, CDR1 is LGHDT and CDR2 is YNNKEL (reference sequence). Here the CDR3 DNA reads TGTGCCAGCGGTTCTGGGGCCAACGTCCTGACTTTC. Its translation: CASGSGANVLTF.

The chain recombines TRBV11-3 with TRBJ2-1; TRBD2 agrees at 11 bases. J lost 5 bases, V lost 3 bases, and 3 bases had no gene match. There are 15 residues in the CDR3. CDR1 and CDR2 from the germline V gene are SGHNT and YENEEA. The CDR3 sequence: CASSLEGLADNEQFF. The CDR3, as DNA: TGTGCCAGCAGCTTGGAGGGACTAGCGGACAATGAGCAGTTCTTC.

The chain carries TRBV10-1 and TRBJ2-3; tentative D call: TRBD2 (5 bases). The CDR3 loop spans 15 amino acids. Between the trimmed V and J ends, which lost 11 bases and 2 bases, there was a span of 20 bases. The germline CDR1 and CDR2 sequences are WNHNN and SYGVQD (reference sequence). The CDR3 bases are TGCGCCGTCGCGGAGGACGACCCTCTCACAGATACGCAGTATTTT. The encoded protein is CAVAEDDPLTDTQYF.

This chain links TRBV27 with TRBJ2-1, with 8 bases matching TRBD2. Germline CDR1 reads MNHEY; CDR2 reads SMNVEV (reference sequence). Trimming removed 6 bases from V and 6 bases from J; junction bases left unmatched: 10. This CDR3 spans 15 amino acids. CDR3 loop: CASRVSGSWVNEQFF. CDR3 DNA: TGTGCCAGCAGAGTGAGCGGGAGTTGGGTCAATGAGCAGTTCTTC.

The chain couples TRBV23-1 to TRBJ2-1; TRBD1 aligns across 7 bases. TRBV23-1 is an ORF; its function is uncertain. The CDR3 sequence is 14 residues long. V trimming: 3 bases; J trimming: 6 bases; junction bases outside the gene matches: 5. In DNA form, the CDR3 reads TGCGCCAGCAGTCAGGCAACAGGGGTCAATGAGCAGTTCTTC. Translated, it gives CASSQATGVNEQFF.

The chain recombines TRBV5-6 with TRBJ2-1, with D possibly matching TRBD2 (6 bases). The V end was cut by 4 bases, the J end by 5 bases, with 10 bases between. Germline V gene lookup returns CDR1 SGHDT and CDR2 YYEEEE. This CDR3 is built from 13 residues. DNA of the CDR3: TGTGCCAGCAGCCCCGCGGGGAACAATGAGCAGTTCTTC. Its protein product is CASSPAGNNEQFF. The full variable domain, with the rest looked up from reference TRBV5-6 and TRBJ2-1, is DAGVTQSPTHLIKTRGQQVTLRCSPKSGHDTVSWYQQALGQGPQFIFQYYEEEERQRGNFPDRFSGHQFPNYSSELNVNALLLGDSALYLCASSPAGNNEQFFGPGTRLTVL.

The rearrangement links TRBV27 to TRBJ1-2; D gene ambiguous. From germline, CDR1 is MNHEY and CDR2 SMNVEV (reference sequence). The length of the CDR3 is 15 residues. Trimming cost V 6 bases and J 3 bases, with 17 bases left between them. The CDR3 is CASSAASRVDYGYTF. CDR3 DNA: TGTGCCAGCAGCGCGGCGAGTAGAGTGGACTATGGCTACACCTTC.

The chain has TRBV23-1 and TRBJ1-1, with D perhaps TRBD1 (6 bases). TRBV23-1 is given ORF status, its function remaining uncertain. The V end lost 2 bases, the J end lost 5 bases, and 15 bases lay between the germline ends. This CDR3 is 15 amino acids long. CDR3 nucleotide sequence: TGCGCCAGCAGTCAAAGGGGGGAAGGTAAGACTGAAGCTTTCTTT. Amino acid sequence: CASSQRGEGKTEAFF.

This chain's CDR3 is CASSVEGAGNTIYF. The CDR3 DNA sequence: TGTGCCAGCAGCGTAGAAGGGGCTGGAAACACCATATATTTT. The chain recombines TRBV9 with TRBJ1-3, with a tentative D call TRBD1 (5 bases). Between the trimmed V and J ends, which lost 0 bases and 2 bases, there was a span of 6 bases. Germline CDR1 SGDLS, CDR2 YYNGEE. The CDR3 loop spans 14 amino acids.

This chain connects TRBV14 to TRBJ1-1; no clear D gene. Germline V lookup: CDR1 SGHDN, CDR2 FVKESK. The germline V and J ends were trimmed by 5 bases and 0 bases, with 19 bases remaining between them. This CDR3 contains 17 residues. CDR3 amino acids: CASSINRPPLMNTEAFF. The CDR3 nucleotides are TGTGCCAGCAGCATAAACCGACCGCCGCTAATGAACACTGAAGCTTTCTTT.

V and J are TRBV28 and TRBJ2-3, with 8 bases matching TRBD2. The trim removed 5 bases at V and 5 bases at J, leaving 9 bases unmatched. Germline lookup yields CDR1 MDHEN and CDR2 SYDVKM. The CDR3 runs to 15 residues. The CDR3 DNA reads TGTGCCAGCAGTACCCCGGGAGCGGGGGTAGATACGCAGTATTTT. Translation: CASSTPGAGVDTQYF.

The V call is TRBV18, the J call TRBJ2-7; D is perhaps TRBD2 (6 bases). Germline-derived CDR1 and CDR2 are KGHSH and LQKENI. The CDR3 totals 13 residues. V shed 2 bases and J shed 3 bases, with 8 bases lying between them. The CDR3 DNA reads as TGTGCCAGCTCACCAACGCGGGACTACGAGCAGTACTTC. Amino acids: CASSPTRDYEQYF.

The chain couples TRBV7-3 to TRBJ2-3; 8 bases match TRBD2. Germline assignment: CDR1 SGHTA and CDR2 FQGTGA. The V segment lost 4 bases and the J segment 3 bases; nucleotides outside the gene matches: 3. There are 14 residues in the CDR3. The CDR3 region has the DNA TGTGCCAGCAGCTCCCCTAGCGGGACAGATACGCAGTATTTT. It encodes CASSSPSGTDTQYF.

The V and J genes are TRBV7-2 and TRBJ2-5; unclear D gene. The CDR3 sequence is 13 residues long. Germline CDR1 and CDR2: SGHTA and FQGNSA. V was pared by 3 bases and J by 4 bases, with 9 bases between. The CDR3 is CASSFSPPETQYF. Written as DNA, the CDR3 is TGTGCCAGCAGCTTCTCCCCTCCAGAGACCCAGTACTTC. Full variable domain (missing parts from reference TRBV7-2 and TRBJ2-5): GAGVSQSPSNKVTEKGKDVELRCDPISGHTALYWYRQSLGQGLEFLIYFQGNSAPDKSGLPSDRFSAERTGGSVSTLTIQRTQQEDSAVYLCASSFSPPETQYFGPGTRLLVL.

The chain recombines TRBV11-1 with TRBJ2-7; D unresolved. This CDR3 spans 13 amino acids. Per germline, CDR1 SGHAT and CDR2 FQDESV (reference sequence). V lost 5 bases and J lost 3, with 11 bases in between. The CDR3 coding sequence is TGTGCCAGCAGCGACAAGTTCTACTACGAGCAGTACTTC. Translation gives CASSDKFYYEQYF.

This clone was seen a single time. The chain links TRBV6-5 to TRBJ2-7; 9 nucleotides agree with TRBD2. Trimming at V came to 5 bases and at J to 0 bases, leaving 2 bases not matched to a gene. There are 14 residues in the CDR3. Germline V gene sequence: CDR1 MNHEY, CDR2 SVGAGI. CDR3 sequence reads: CASSRSGGSYEQYF. DNA of the CDR3: TGTGCCAGCAGTCGTAGCGGGGGCTCCTACGAGCAGTACTTC.